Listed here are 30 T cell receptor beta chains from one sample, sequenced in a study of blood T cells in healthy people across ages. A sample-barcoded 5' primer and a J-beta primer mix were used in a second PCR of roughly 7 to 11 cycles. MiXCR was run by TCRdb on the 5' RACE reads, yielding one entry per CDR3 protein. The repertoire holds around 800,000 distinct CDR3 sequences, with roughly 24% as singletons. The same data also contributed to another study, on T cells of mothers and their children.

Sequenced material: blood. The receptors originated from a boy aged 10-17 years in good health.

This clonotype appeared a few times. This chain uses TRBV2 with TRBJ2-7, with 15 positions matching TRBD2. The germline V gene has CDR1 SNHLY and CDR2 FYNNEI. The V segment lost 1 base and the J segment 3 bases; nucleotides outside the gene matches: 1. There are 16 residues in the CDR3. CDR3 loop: CASSEGTSGGVYEQYF. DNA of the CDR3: TGTGCCAGCAGTGAAGGGACTAGCGGGGGGGTCTACGAGCAGTACTTC.

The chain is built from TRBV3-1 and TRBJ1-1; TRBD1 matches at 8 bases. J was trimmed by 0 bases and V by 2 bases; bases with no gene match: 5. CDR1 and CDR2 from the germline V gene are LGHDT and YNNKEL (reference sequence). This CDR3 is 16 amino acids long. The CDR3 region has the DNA TGTGCCAGCAGCCAATTCTTGGGACAGGTGAACACTGAAGCTTTCTTT. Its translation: CASSQFLGQVNTEAFF.

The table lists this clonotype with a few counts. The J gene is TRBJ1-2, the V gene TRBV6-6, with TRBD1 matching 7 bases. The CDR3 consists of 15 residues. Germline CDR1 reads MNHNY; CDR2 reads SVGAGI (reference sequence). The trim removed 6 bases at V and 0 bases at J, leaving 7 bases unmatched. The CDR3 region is CASSPRDSANYGYTF. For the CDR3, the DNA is TGTGCCAGCAGCCCCAGGGACAGTGCTAACTATGGCTACACCTTC.

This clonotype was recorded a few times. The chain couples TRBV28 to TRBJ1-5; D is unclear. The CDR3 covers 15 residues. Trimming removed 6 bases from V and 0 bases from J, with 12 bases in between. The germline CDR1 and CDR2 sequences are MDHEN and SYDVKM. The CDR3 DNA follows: TGTGCCAGCAGATTTTCCGACAATAGCAATCAGCCCCAGCATTTT. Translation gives CASRFSDNSNQPQHF. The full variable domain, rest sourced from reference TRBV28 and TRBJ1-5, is DVKVTQSSRYLVKRTGEKVFLECVQDMDHENMFWYRQDPGLGLRLIYFSYDVKMKEKGDIPEGYSVSREKKERFSLILESASTNQTSMYLCASRFSDNSNQPQHFGDGTRLSIL.

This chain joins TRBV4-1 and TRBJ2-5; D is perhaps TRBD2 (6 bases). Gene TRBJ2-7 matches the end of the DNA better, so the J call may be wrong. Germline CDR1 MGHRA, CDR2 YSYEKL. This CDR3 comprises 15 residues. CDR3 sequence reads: CASSRTQDYSYEQYF. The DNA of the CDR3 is TGCGCCAGCAGCCGAACACAGGACTATTCCTACGAGCAGTACTTC.

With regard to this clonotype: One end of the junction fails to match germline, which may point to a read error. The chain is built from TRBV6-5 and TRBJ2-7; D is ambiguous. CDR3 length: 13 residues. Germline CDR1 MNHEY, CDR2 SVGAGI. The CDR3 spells CASSLTSQVGQYF. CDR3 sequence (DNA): TGCGCCAGCAGTCTGACCAGCCAGGTAGGACAGTACTTC.

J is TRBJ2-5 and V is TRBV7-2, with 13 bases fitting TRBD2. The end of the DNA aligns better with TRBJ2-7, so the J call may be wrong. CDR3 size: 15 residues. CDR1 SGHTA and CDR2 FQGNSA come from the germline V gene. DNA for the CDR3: TGTGCCAGCAGAAAACTAGCGGGGGGGCCAGACGAGCAGTACTTC. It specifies CASRKLAGGPDEQYF.

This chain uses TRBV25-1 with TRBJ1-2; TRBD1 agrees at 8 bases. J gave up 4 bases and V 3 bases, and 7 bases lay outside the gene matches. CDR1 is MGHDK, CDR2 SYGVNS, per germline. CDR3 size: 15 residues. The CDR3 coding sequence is TGTGCCAGCAGTGATTCCGGGACAGGACCCTATGGCTACACCTTC. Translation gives CASSDSGTGPYGYTF.

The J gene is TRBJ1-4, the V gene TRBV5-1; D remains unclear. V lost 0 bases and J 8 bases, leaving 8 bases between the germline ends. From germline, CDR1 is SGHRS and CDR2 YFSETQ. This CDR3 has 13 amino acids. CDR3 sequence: CASSLDGGEKLFF. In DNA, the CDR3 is TGCGCCAGCAGCTTGGACGGAGGCGAAAAACTGTTTTTT. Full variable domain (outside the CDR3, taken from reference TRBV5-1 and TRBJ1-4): KAGVTQTPRYLIKTRGQQVTLSCSPISGHRSVSWYQQTPGQGLQFLFEYFSETQRNKGNFPGRFSGRQFSNSRSEMNVSTLELGDSALYLCASSLDGGEKLFFGSGTQLSVL.

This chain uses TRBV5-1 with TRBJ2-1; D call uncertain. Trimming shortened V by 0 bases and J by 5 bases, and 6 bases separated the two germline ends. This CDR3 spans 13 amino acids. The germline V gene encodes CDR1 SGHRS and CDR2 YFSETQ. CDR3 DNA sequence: TGCGCCAGCAGCTTGGATCCCGACAATGAGCAGTTCTTC. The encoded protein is CASSLDPDNEQFF.

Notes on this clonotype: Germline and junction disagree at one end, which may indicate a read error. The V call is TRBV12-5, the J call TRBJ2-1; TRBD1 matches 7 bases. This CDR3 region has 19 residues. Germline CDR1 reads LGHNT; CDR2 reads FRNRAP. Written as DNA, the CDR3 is TGTGCTAGTGGTTTGCCCCAGAGCCTGCGACAGGGTACCTACAGTGAGCAGTTCTTC. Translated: CASGLPQSLRQGTYSEQFF.

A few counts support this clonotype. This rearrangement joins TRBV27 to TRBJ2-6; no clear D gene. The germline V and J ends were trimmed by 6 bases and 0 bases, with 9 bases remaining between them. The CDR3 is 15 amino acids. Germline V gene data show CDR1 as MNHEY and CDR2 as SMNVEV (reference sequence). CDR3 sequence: CASSWSSSGANVLTF. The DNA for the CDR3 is TGTGCCAGCAGCTGGAGCTCCTCTGGGGCCAACGTCCTGACTTTC.

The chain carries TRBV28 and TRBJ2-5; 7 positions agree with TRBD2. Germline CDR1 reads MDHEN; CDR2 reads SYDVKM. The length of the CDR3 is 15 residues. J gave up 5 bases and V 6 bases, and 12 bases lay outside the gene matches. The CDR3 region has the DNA TGTGCCAGCAGATCCCCCCAGCTGGGAGGGGAGACCCAGTACTTC. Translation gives CASRSPQLGGETQYF. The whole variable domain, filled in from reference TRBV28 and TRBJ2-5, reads DVKVTQSSRYLVKRTGEKVFLECVQDMDHENMFWYRQDPGLGLRLIYFSYDVKMKEKGDIPEGYSVSREKKERFSLILESASTNQTSMYLCASRSPQLGGETQYFGPGTRLLVL.

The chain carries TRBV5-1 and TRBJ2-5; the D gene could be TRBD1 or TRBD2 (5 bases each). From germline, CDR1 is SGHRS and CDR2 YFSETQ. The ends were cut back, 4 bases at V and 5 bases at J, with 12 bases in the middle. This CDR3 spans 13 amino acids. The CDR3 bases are TGCGCCAGCAGCGGGACCCTCAGGGAGACCCAGTACTTC. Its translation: CASSGTLRETQYF. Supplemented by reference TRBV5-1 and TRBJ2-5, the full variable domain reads KAGVTQTPRYLIKTRGQQVTLSCSPISGHRSVSWYQQTPGQGLQFLFEYFSETQRNKGNFPGRFSGRQFSNSRSEMNVSTLELGDSALYLCASSGTLRETQYFGPGTRLLVL.

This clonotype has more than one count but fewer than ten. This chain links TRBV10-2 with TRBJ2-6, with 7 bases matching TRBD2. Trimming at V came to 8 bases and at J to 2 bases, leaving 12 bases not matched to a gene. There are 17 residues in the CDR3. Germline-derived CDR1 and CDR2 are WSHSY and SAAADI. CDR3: CASGGRATVAGANVLTF. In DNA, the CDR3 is TGCGCCAGCGGGGGGAGGGCTACGGTAGCTGGGGCCAACGTCCTGACTTTC.

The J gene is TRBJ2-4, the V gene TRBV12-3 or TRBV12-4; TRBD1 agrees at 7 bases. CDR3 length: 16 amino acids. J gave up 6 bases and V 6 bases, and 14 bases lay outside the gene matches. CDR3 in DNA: TGTGCCAGCAGCCAACCACTACAGGGGACCTTAAACATTCAGTACTTC. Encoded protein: CASSQPLQGTLNIQYF.

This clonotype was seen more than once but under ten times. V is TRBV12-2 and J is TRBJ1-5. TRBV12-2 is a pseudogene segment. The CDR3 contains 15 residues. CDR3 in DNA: TGTGCAAGTCGCTTAGCGCGGCAGGCCAATCAGCCCCAGCATTTT. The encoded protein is CASRLARQANQPQHF.

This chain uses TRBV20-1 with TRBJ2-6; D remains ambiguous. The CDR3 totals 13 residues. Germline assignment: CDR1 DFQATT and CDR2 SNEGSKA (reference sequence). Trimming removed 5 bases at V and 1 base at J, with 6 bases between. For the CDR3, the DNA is TGCAGTGCTTTGTTATCTGGGGCCAACGTCCTGACTTTC. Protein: CSALLSGANVLTF.

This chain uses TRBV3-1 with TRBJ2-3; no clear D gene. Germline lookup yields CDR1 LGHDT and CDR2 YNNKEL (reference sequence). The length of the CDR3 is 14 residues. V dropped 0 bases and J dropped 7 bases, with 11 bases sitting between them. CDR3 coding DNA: TGTGCCAGCAGCCAAGATAGGAGATGGAATACGCAGTATTTT. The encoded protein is CASSQDRRWNTQYF.

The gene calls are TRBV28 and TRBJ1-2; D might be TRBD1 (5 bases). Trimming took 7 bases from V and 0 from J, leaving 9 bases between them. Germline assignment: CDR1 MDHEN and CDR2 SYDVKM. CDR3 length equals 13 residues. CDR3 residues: CASIDSSNYGYTF. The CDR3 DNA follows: TGTGCCAGCATCGACAGTTCTAACTATGGCTACACCTTC.

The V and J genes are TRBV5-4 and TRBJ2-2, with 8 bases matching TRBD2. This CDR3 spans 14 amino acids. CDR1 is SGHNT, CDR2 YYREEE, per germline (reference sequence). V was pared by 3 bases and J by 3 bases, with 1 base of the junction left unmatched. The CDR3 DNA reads TGTGCCAGCAGCTCGGGGGGGGACACCGGGGAGCTGTTTTTT. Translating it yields CASSSGGDTGELFF.

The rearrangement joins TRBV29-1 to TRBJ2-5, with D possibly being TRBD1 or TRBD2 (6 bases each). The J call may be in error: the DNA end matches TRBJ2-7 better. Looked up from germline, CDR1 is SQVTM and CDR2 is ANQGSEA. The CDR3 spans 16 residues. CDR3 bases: TGCAGCGTGCGCGGGGTTGAGAACAGGGACCCCTACGAGCAGTACTTC. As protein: CSVRGVENRDPYEQYF.

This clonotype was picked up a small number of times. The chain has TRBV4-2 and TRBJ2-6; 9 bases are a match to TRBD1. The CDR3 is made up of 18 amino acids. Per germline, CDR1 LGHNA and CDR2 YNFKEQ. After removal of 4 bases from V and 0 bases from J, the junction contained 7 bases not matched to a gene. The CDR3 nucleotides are TGTGCCAGCAGCCCCCGGGACAGGGTATCCTCTGGGGCCAACGTCCTGACTTTC. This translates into CASSPRDRVSSGANVLTF.

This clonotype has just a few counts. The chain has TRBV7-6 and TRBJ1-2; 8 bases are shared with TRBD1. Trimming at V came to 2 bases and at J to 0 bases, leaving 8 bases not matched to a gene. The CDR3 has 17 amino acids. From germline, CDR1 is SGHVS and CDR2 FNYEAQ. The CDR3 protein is CASSLSDRGEANYGYTF. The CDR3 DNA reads TGTGCCAGCAGCTTATCTGACAGGGGCGAAGCTAACTATGGCTACACCTTC.

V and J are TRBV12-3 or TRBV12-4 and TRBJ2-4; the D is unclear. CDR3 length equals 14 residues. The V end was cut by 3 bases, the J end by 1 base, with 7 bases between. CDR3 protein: CASSFREAKNIQYF. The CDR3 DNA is TGTGCCAGCAGTTTCCGTGAGGCCAAAAACATTCAGTACTTC.

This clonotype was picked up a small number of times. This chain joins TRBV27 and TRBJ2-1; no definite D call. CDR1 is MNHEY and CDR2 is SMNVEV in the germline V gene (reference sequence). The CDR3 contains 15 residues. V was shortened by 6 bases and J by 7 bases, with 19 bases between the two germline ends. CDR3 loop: CASSALGEGRNEQFF. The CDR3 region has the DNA TGTGCCAGCAGCGCTCTTGGGGAAGGTCGGAATGAGCAGTTCTTC.

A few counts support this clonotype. The CDR3 DNA follows: TGTGCCAGCAGCTTAGAGGGGCCACCCACTTTAAACATTCAGTACTTC. It specifies CASSLEGPPTLNIQYF. This rearrangement joins TRBV7-3 to TRBJ2-4; perhaps D is TRBD1 or TRBD2 (5 bases each). The CDR3 is made up of 16 amino acids. The germline CDR1 and CDR2 sequences are SGHTA and FQGTGA. V was trimmed by 2 bases and J by 6 bases, leaving 17 bases between them. Filled out from reference TRBV7-3 and TRBJ2-4, the complete variable domain reads GAGVSQTPSNKVTEKGKYVELRCDPISGHTALYWYRQSLGQGPEFLIYFQGTGAADDSGLPNDRFFAVRPEGSVSTLKIQRTERGDSAVYLCASSLEGPPTLNIQYFGAGTRLSVL.

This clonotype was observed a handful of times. Here the CDR3 DNA reads TGTGCCAGTAGATCGATTGGGGGACCCCAGTATTTT. Protein sequence: CASRSIGGPQYF. The genes are TRBV19 and TRBJ2-3; D tentatively reads TRBD1 or TRBD2 (5 bases each). The CDR3 runs 12 residues. The V end was cut by 6 bases, the J end by 12 bases, with 16 bases between. In germline, CDR1 is LNHDA, CDR2 SQIVND (reference sequence).

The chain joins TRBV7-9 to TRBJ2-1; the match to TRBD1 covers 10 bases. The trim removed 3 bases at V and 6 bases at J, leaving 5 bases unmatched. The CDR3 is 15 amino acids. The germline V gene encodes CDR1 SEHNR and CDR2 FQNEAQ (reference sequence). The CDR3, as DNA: TGTGCCAGCAGCTTCCGGGACAGGGGAGCCAATGAGCAGTTCTTC. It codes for CASSFRDRGANEQFF.

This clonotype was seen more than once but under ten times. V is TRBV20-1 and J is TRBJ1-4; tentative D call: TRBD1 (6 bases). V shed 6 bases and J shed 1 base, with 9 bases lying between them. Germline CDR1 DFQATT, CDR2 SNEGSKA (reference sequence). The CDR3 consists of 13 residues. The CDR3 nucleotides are TGCAGTGCCCAGGGGATAACTAATGAAAAACTGTTTTTT. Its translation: CSAQGITNEKLFF.